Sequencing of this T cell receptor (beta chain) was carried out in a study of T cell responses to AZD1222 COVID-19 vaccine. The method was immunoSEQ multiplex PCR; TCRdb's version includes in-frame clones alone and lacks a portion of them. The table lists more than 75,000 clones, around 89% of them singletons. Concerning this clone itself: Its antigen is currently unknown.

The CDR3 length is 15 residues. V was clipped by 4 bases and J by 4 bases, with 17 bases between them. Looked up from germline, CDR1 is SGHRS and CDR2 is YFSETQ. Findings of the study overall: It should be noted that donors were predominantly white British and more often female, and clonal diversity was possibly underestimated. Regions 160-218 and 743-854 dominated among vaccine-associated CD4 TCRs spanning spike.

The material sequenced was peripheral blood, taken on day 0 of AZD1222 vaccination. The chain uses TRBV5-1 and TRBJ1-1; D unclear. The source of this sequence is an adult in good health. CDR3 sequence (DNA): TGCGCCAGCAGCACTAACCGAGGGTTGGGCACTGAAGCTTTCTTT. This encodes CASSTNRGLGTEAFF.